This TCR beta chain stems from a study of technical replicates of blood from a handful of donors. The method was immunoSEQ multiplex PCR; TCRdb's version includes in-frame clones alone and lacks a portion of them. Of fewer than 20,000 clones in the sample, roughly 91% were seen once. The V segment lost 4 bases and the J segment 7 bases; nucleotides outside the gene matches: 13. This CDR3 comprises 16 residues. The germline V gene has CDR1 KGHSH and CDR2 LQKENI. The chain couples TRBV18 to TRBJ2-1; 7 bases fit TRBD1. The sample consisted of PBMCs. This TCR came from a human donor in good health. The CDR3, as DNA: TGTGCCAGCTCACAGGGGGCGAGCTCCCTCAGGAATGAGCAGTTCTTC. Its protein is CASSQGASSLRNEQFF.